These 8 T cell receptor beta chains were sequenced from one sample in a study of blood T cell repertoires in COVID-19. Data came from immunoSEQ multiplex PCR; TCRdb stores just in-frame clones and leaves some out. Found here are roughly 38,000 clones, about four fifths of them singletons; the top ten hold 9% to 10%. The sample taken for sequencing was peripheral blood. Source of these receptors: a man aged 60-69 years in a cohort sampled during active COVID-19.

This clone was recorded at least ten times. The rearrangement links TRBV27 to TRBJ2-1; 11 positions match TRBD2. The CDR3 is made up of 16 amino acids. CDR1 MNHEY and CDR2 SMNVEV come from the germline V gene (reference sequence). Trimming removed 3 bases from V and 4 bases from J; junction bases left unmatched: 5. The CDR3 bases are TGTGCCAGCAGTTTGTTAGCGGGGGGGTATTACAATGAGCAGTTCTTC. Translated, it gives CASSLLAGGYYNEQFF.

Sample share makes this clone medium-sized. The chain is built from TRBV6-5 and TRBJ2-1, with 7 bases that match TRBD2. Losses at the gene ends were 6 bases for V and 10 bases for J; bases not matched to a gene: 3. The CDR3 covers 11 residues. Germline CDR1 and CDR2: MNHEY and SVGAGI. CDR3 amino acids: CASRGGTEQFF. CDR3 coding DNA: TGTGCCAGCAGGGGAGGGACCGAGCAGTTCTTC.

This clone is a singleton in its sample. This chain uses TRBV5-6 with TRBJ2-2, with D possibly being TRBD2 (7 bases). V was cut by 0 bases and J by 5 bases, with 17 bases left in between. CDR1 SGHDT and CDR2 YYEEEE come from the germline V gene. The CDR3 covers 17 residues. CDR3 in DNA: TGTGCCAGCAGCTTGGGGTTTTCGGGGGGCAGTACCGGGGAGCTGTTTTTT. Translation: CASSLGFSGGSTGELFF.

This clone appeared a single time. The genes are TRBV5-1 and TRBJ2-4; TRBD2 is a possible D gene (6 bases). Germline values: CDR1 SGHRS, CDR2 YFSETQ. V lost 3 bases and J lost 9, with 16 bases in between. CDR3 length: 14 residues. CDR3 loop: CASSSTRENSIQYF. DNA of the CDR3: TGCGCCAGCAGCTCGACGCGGGAAAATAGCATTCAGTACTTC. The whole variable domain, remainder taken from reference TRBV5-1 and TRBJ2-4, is KAGVTQTPRYLIKTRGQQVTLSCSPISGHRSVSWYQQTPGQGLQFLFEYFSETQRNKGNFPGRFSGRQFSNSRSEMNVSTLELGDSALYLCASSSTRENSIQYFGAGTRLSVL.

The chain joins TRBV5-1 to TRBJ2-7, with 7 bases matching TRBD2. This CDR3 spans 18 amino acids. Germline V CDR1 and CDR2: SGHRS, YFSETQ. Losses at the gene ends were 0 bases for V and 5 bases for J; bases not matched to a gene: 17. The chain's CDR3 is CASSLAGQRGGTLHEQYF. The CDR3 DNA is TGCGCCAGCAGCTTGGCCGGGCAAAGGGGAGGGACCCTCCACGAGCAGTACTTC.

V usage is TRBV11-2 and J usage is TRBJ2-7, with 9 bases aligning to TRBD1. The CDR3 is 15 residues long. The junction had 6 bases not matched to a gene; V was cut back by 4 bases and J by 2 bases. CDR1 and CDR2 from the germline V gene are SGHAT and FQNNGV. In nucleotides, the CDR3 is TGTGCCAGCAGCTATACGACAGGGGGTGCCTACGAGCAGTACTTC. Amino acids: CASSYTTGGAYEQYF.

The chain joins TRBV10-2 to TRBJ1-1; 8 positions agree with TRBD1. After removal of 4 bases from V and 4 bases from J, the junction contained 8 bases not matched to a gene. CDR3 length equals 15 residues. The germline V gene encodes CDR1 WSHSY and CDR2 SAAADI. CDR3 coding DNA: TGCGCCAGCAGTGGGCCGACAGGGGCCGGCACTGAAGCTTTCTTT. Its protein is CASSGPTGAGTEAFF.

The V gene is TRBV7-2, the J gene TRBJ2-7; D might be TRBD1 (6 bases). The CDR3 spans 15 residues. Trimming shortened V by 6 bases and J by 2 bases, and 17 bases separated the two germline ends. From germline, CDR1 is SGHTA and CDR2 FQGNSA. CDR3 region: CASSGGVGQTYEQYF. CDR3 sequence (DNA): TGTGCCAGCAGTGGTGGGGTAGGACAGACCTACGAGCAGTACTTC.